Given below is one T cell receptor (beta chain) in context. Its antigen is as yet unknown. This specimen comes from a study of beta chain features in type 1 diabetes. The whole isolated RNA underwent reverse transcription, so sequencing captured expressed TCRB transcripts. The table came from immunoSEQ multiplex PCR; TCRdb's copy has only in-frame clones and leaves some out. Seen here are hundreds of thousands of clones, roughly 15% observed once, and the top ten hold roughly 0.025%. Study results and caveats: In patients and controls equally, PCR might favor templates that are shorter.

This TCR came from a woman between 18 and 29 years old in good health. The sample taken for sequencing was naive CD4+ T cells from blood.

The CDR3 nucleotides are TGCGCCAGCAGCCAAGAGAGGTTCGACCCATCGCCCCAGCATTTT. It encodes CASSQERFDPSPQHF. The rearrangement uses TRBV4-3 and TRBJ1-5; unclear D gene. The CDR3 has 15 residues. Germline V gives CDR1 LGHNA, CDR2 YSLEER. Deletions cut 0 bases from V and 9 bases from J, with 15 bases between.